This TCR beta chain is from a study of blood T cell repertoires in COVID-19. Across the whole study: Collection of acute and convalescent COVID-19 samples took place in the United States, Italy and Spain.

TCRdb's copy holds only in-frame clones and misses some; the assay was immunoSEQ multiplex PCR. The sample holds 200,000 or so clones; around 86% are singletons and the top ten take under 7%. This clonotype was obtained from a man aged 55 to 70 who had recovered from COVID-19. The sequencing sample was made of peripheral blood.

Here the CDR3 DNA reads TGTGCCAGCAGAGGCACCGGGGATACGCAGTATTTT. This codes for CASRGTGDTQYF. The rearrangement links TRBV11-3 to TRBJ2-3; D is undetermined. The length of the CDR3 is 12 residues. Germline loops: CDR1 SGHNT, CDR2 YENEEA. The ends were cut back, 6 bases at V and 6 bases at J, with 10 bases in the middle.